These 27 T cell receptor beta chains were all obtained from the same sample, sequenced in a study of blood T cells in healthy people across ages. Alongside a J-beta primer mix, a sample-barcoded 5' primer served in a second PCR lasting about 7 to 11 cycles. TCRdb re-called the 5' RACE reads through MiXCR, storing one row per CDR3 protein. The table shows about 780,000 distinct CDR3 sequences, with 46% occurring only once. Specimen: blood. The receptors here all came from a man at least 80 years old in good health.

The J gene is TRBJ2-4, the V gene TRBV3-1, with D perhaps TRBD1 (5 bases). There are 13 residues in the CDR3. V lost 6 bases, J lost 6 bases, and 12 bases lay in between. Germline-derived CDR1 and CDR2 are LGHDT and YNNKEL (reference sequence). Written as DNA, the CDR3 is TGTGCCAGCAGTGGGGCAGAGTTAAACATTCAGTACTTC. This encodes CASSGAELNIQYF.

This chain uses TRBV9 with TRBJ1-5; 7 bases fit TRBD1. V dropped 3 bases and J dropped 9; count of bases not matched to a gene: 9. This CDR3 is built from 14 residues. Germline CDR1 and CDR2: SGDLS and YYNGEE. The CDR3 protein is CASSASLAGGPQHF. CDR3 DNA: TGTGCCAGCAGCGCCTCTTTGGCAGGGGGGCCCCAGCATTTT.

The table lists this clonotype with a few counts. This chain joins TRBV28 and TRBJ2-3; 9 bases agree with TRBD2. The junction had 19 bases not matched to a gene; V was cut back by 3 bases and J by 9 bases. Germline values: CDR1 MDHEN, CDR2 SYDVKM. There are 18 residues in the CDR3. The CDR3 here is CASSFYRRVAGDRGTQYF. The CDR3 nucleotides read TGTGCCAGCAGTTTTTATCGGAGGGTAGCGGGAGATCGAGGGACGCAGTATTTT. Full variable domain (outside the CDR3, taken from reference TRBV28 and TRBJ2-3): DVKVTQSSRYLVKRTGEKVFLECVQDMDHENMFWYRQDPGLGLRLIYFSYDVKMKEKGDIPEGYSVSREKKERFSLILESASTNQTSMYLCASSFYRRVAGDRGTQYFGPGTRLTVL.

The rearrangement joins TRBV6-6 to TRBJ1-1, with 7 bases fitting TRBD1. CDR1 is MNHNY and CDR2 is SVGAGI in the germline V gene (reference sequence). With 6 bases clipped from V and 5 bases from J, the junction kept 9 bases outside the gene matches. This CDR3 has 14 amino acids. Written as DNA, the CDR3 is TGTGCCAGCAGCGTAACAGGGGTTGGAACTGAAGCTTTCTTT. Encoded protein: CASSVTGVGTEAFF.

In DNA form, the CDR3 reads TGCGCCAGCAGCTTGGCGGCTAGCGGGAGGCCAGATACGCAGTATTTT. Translation gives CASSLAASGRPDTQYF. This chain links TRBV5-1 with TRBJ2-3, with 11 bases aligning to TRBD2. This CDR3 contains 16 residues. With 0 bases clipped from V and 4 bases from J, the junction kept 4 bases outside the gene matches. Per germline, CDR1 SGHRS and CDR2 YFSETQ. The full variable domain, its missing parts supplied by reference TRBV5-1 and TRBJ2-3, is KAGVTQTPRYLIKTRGQQVTLSCSPISGHRSVSWYQQTPGQGLQFLFEYFSETQRNKGNFPGRFSGRQFSNSRSEMNVSTLELGDSALYLCASSLAASGRPDTQYFGPGTRLTVL.

The J gene is TRBJ2-1, the V gene TRBV5-1; D is unresolved. The J call may not be correct, given that the DNA end is closer to TRBJ2-7. CDR3 size: 15 residues. The germline V gene has CDR1 SGHRS and CDR2 YFSETQ. CDR3 nucleotides: TGCGCCAGCAGCTTGTTATCAGGCTCCTACAATGAGCAGTACTTC. Amino acid sequence: CASSLLSGSYNEQYF.

In this sample, this clonotype turned up a few times. The chain links TRBV9 to TRBJ2-5; 9 bases map to TRBD1. The CDR3 contains 14 residues. V trimming: 4 bases; J trimming: 11 bases; junction bases outside the gene matches: 12. Per germline, CDR1 SGDLS and CDR2 YYNGEE. CDR3 coding DNA: TGTGCCAGCAGCTTAGGGACAGGGCACAATGAGCAGTACTTC. It encodes CASSLGTGHNEQYF.

V and J are TRBV20-1 and TRBJ2-1, with 8 bases aligning to TRBD1. From germline, CDR1 is DFQATT and CDR2 SNEGSKA (reference sequence). The ends lost 7 bases at V and 7 bases at J; junction bases unmatched: 12. This CDR3 region has 14 residues. The CDR3 bases are TGCAGTGGAATCCCGTTGACAGGGGTAAATGAGCAGTTCTTC. Residues: CSGIPLTGVNEQFF.

The chain combines TRBV3-1 with TRBJ2-7, with TRBD1 identical over 9 bases. With 0 bases clipped from V and 5 bases from J, the junction kept 8 bases outside the gene matches. Germline V CDR1 and CDR2: LGHDT, YNNKEL (reference sequence). This CDR3 spans 16 amino acids. The CDR3 spells CASSQDGTGGADEQYF. Here the CDR3 DNA reads TGTGCCAGCAGCCAAGACGGAACAGGGGGCGCGGACGAGCAGTACTTC.

The sample holds many counts of this clonotype. A much larger clone differs by one base, so this may be a read error. The rearrangement uses TRBV6-5 and TRBJ2-1; D might be TRBD2 (5 bases). The closer fit of TRBJ2-7 to the DNA end suggests the J call may be wrong. The CDR3 is made up of 13 amino acids. CDR1 MNHEY and CDR2 SVGAGI come from the germline V gene. The CDR3 region is CASSTRGNNEQYF. CDR3 DNA sequence: TGTGCCAGCAGTACCCGGGGAAACAATGAGCAGTACTTC.

The chain links TRBV20-1 to TRBJ1-1; D unclear. Germline V gives CDR1 DFQATT, CDR2 SNEGSKA (reference sequence). Trimming pared 2 bases from V and 3 bases from J, leaving 16 bases between. The CDR3 has 15 residues. In DNA, the CDR3 is TGCAGTGCTAGACGCGTAGGAAGGACGGACACTGAAGCTTTCTTT. It yields the protein CSARRVGRTDTEAFF.

This chain joins TRBV10-1 and TRBJ2-7, with TRBD2 matching over 10 bases. Trimming at V came to 9 bases and at J to 2 bases, leaving 7 bases not matched to a gene. This CDR3 is built from 14 residues. From germline, CDR1 is WNHNN and CDR2 SYGVQD (reference sequence). The DNA for the CDR3 is TGCGCCAGTCAAGCGGGAGGGCCTCCCTACGAGCAGTACTTC. Translating gives CASQAGGPPYEQYF.

The CDR3 sequence: CASSPSGTGGYNEQFF. The CDR3 coding sequence is TGTGCCAGCAGTCCCTCTGGGACAGGGGGCTACAATGAGCAGTTCTTC. The chain links TRBV28 to TRBJ2-1; 11 bases are shared with TRBD1. The CDR3 runs to 16 residues. CDR1 and CDR2 from the germline V gene are MDHEN and SYDVKM. V shed 5 bases, J shed 3 bases, and the junction held 6 bases outside the gene matches.

The V gene is TRBV12-3 or TRBV12-4, the J gene TRBJ2-5, with 8 nucleotides matching TRBD1. The CDR3 is 13 amino acids. V dropped 3 bases and J dropped 11; count of bases not matched to a gene: 8. The DNA for the CDR3 is TGTGCCAGCAGTTTTGGAGACAGGGGAGAGCAGTACTTC. It is translated as CASSFGDRGEQYF.

The V call is TRBV25-1, the J call TRBJ2-7; tentatively, D is TRBD2 (6 bases). Between the trimmed V and J ends, which lost 2 bases and 0 bases, there was a span of 11 bases. The CDR3 consists of 15 residues. Germline CDR1 is MGHDK and CDR2 is SYGVNS. Written as DNA, the CDR3 is TGTGCCAGCAGTGAAAAGGAGGGGAGCTCCTACGAGCAGTACTTC. Encoded protein: CASSEKEGSSYEQYF.

The gene calls are TRBV7-3 and TRBJ2-1; 9 positions match TRBD2. The V gene end was trimmed by 6 bases and the J gene end by 5 bases; junction bases not matched to a gene: 17. Germline V gives CDR1 SGHTA, CDR2 FQGTGA. The CDR3 consists of 18 residues. In nucleotides, the CDR3 is TGTGCCAGCAGTCCCATTCCCTTTAGCGGGAGAACTCACAATGAGCAGTTCTTC. Protein product: CASSPIPFSGRTHNEQFF.

Concerning this clonotype: A much larger clone lies one base from this, so it may be a read error. This rearrangement joins TRBV9 to TRBJ1-2; D is ambiguous. The CDR3 extends over 14 amino acids. Between the trimmed V and J ends, which lost 0 bases and 8 bases, there was a span of 14 bases. Germline V CDR1 and CDR2: SGDLS, YYNGEE. The CDR3 DNA is TGTGCCAGCAGCGTAGACCTTGCACCCGGCGGCTACACCTTC. Translation gives CASSVDLAPGGYTF. The entire variable domain, with the rest obtained from reference TRBV9 and TRBJ1-2, is as follows: DSGVTQTPKHLITATGQRVTLRCSPRSGDLSVYWYQQSLDQGLQFLIQYYNGEERAKGNILERFSAQQFPDLHSELNLSSLELGDSALYFCASSVDLAPGGYTFGSGTRLTVV.

The chain combines TRBV12-3 or TRBV12-4 with TRBJ2-5; D remains ambiguous. Trimming left V 7 bases short and J 11 bases short, with 26 bases between. The CDR3 contains 15 residues. This chain's CDR3 is CASMVTLGSYNEQYF. CDR3 nucleotide sequence: TGTGCCAGCATGGTGACCCTGGGGTCTTACAATGAGCAGTACTTC.

The chain links TRBV10-3 to TRBJ1-2, with 8 bases matching TRBD1. The CDR3 contains 14 residues. The germline V gene has CDR1 ENHRY and CDR2 SYGVKD. J lost 0 bases, V lost 6 bases, and 3 bases had no gene match. The CDR3 DNA reads as TGTGCCATCAGCGACAGGGGAGCTAACTATGGCTACACCTTC. Translation gives CAISDRGANYGYTF.

The chain employs TRBV2 and TRBJ2-1; 11 nucleotides match TRBD1. V dropped 6 bases and J dropped 7; count of bases not matched to a gene: 11. The CDR3 consists of 16 residues. Per the germline V gene, CDR1 is SNHLY and CDR2 is FYNNEI. This CDR3 is CASSAPGTGGRNEQFF. CDR3 nucleotide sequence: TGTGCCAGCAGCGCCCCCGGGACAGGGGGGAGGAATGAGCAGTTCTTC.

A word on this clonotype: It is likely a read error, because the conserved phenylalanine at the end of the CDR3 is missing. J is TRBJ2-1 and V is TRBV6-6; no clear D. Germline V lookup: CDR1 MNHNY, CDR2 SVGAGI (reference sequence). Trimming took 0 bases from V and 2 from J, leaving 2 bases between them. The CDR3 runs to 13 residues. This CDR3 reads CASSYSTYNEQFS. CDR3 bases: TGTGCCAGCAGTTACTCGACCTACAATGAGCAGTTCTCC.

The chain uses TRBV3-1 and TRBJ2-1, with D perhaps matching TRBD2 (5 bases). The CDR3 sequence is 14 residues long. Trimming shortened V by 2 bases and J by 2 bases, and 7 bases separated the two germline ends. CDR1 and CDR2 from the germline V gene are LGHDT and YNNKEL (reference sequence). CDR3 loop: CASSQLAAYNEQFF. CDR3 nucleotide sequence: TGTGCCAGCAGCCAACTAGCCGCCTACAATGAGCAGTTCTTC.

The chain recombines TRBV20-1 with TRBJ2-7; 7 positions agree with TRBD2. The V gene end was trimmed by 2 bases and the J gene end by 3 bases; junction bases not matched to a gene: 10. The CDR3 is made up of 15 amino acids. Germline V gene lookup returns CDR1 DFQATT and CDR2 SNEGSKA (reference sequence). The CDR3 bases are TGCAGTGCTAGACCCAGGGTGCGGGAGCTCTACGAGCAGTACTTC. It translates to CSARPRVRELYEQYF.

This clonotype was found a few times. The chain employs TRBV2 and TRBJ1-4; D is perhaps TRBD1 (5 bases). V was pared by 6 bases and J by 3 bases, with 11 bases between. This CDR3 spans 14 amino acids. Germline-derived CDR1 and CDR2 are SNHLY and FYNNEI. CDR3 residues: CASRTVASNEKLFF. CDR3 sequence (DNA): TGTGCCAGCAGGACAGTCGCCTCTAATGAAAAACTGTTTTTT.

The V gene is TRBV7-3, the J gene TRBJ2-1; D perhaps matches TRBD2 (6 bases). The V end lost 5 bases, the J end lost 3 bases, and 17 bases lay between the germline ends. The length of the CDR3 is 16 residues. Germline V CDR1 and CDR2: SGHTA, FQGTGA. CDR3 residues: CASSRSGGKGYNEQFF. In DNA form, the CDR3 reads TGTGCCAGCAGCCGGTCCGGGGGTAAGGGCTACAATGAGCAGTTCTTC.

The chain recombines TRBV12-3 or TRBV12-4 with TRBJ2-5; 8 bases map to TRBD1. The CDR3 runs to 15 residues. Trimming removed 8 bases from V and 2 bases from J; junction bases left unmatched: 10. The CDR3 DNA reads as TGTGCCAGCCGAACAGGGGGACTCACGCAAGAGACCCAGTACTTC. Translated: CASRTGGLTQETQYF.

J is TRBJ2-4 and V is TRBV28, with TRBD2 identical over 7 bases. The tail of the sequence fits TRBJ2-7 better, so the J call may be wrong. The CDR3 sequence is 16 residues long. Germline loops: CDR1 MDHEN, CDR2 SYDVKM. In nucleotides, the CDR3 is TGTGCCAGCAGTGGATCGGCTAGCGGTAAAGACTACGAGCAGTACTTC. Its protein product is CASSGSASGKDYEQYF.